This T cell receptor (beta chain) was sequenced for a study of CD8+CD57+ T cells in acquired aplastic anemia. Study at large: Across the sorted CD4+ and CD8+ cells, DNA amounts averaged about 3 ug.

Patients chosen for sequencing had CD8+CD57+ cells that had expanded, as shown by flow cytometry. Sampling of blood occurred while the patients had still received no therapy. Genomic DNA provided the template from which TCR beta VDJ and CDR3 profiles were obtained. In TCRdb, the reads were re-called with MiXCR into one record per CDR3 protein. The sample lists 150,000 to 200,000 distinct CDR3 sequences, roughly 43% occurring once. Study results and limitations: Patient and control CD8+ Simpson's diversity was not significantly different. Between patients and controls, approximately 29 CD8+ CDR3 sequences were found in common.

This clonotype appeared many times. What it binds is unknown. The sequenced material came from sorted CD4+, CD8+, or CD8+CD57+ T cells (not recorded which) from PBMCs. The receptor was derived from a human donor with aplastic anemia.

This CDR3 is CSARDIRRNSGANVLTF. CDR3 bases: TGCAGTGCTAGAGATATTAGGCGCAACTCTGGGGCCAACGTCCTGACTTTC. The J gene is TRBJ2-6, the V gene TRBV20-1; D ambiguous. Trimming stripped 0 bases from V and 0 bases from J, with 12 bases between. CDR1 DFQATT and CDR2 SNEGSKA come from the germline V gene (reference sequence). The CDR3 contains 17 residues.